Below are 6 T cell receptor beta chains sequenced from a single sample in a study of control samples from healthy donors and cancer patients. Assay: immunoSEQ multiplex PCR; the TCRdb copy retains only in-frame clones and omits some. This sample has under 200,000 clones, with roughly 91% found just once. Sequencing was done on a sample of blood. The receptors shown here come from a woman aged 25 to 45 in good health.

The CDR3 loop is CASSLPAQNTEAFF. The CDR3 DNA reads TGCGCCAGCAGCTTGCCGGCCCAGAACACTGAAGCTTTCTTT. The J gene is TRBJ1-1, the V gene TRBV5-1; D ambiguous. Trimming removed 1 base at V and 1 base at J, with 8 bases between. There are 14 residues in the CDR3. Germline V gives CDR1 SGHRS, CDR2 YFSETQ.

This chain uses TRBV6-4 with TRBJ2-2, with 7 bases fitting TRBD2. The trim removed 6 bases at V and 0 bases at J, leaving 4 bases unmatched. In germline, CDR1 is MRHNA, CDR2 SNTAGT. This CDR3 spans 15 amino acids. This chain's CDR3 is CASSPGLANTGELFF. The CDR3 DNA reads as TGTGCCAGCAGCCCTGGACTAGCGAACACCGGGGAGCTGTTTTTT.

The chain combines TRBV12-3 or TRBV12-4 with TRBJ1-4; 7 bases agree with TRBD1. V was pared by 3 bases and J by 10 bases, with 5 bases of the junction left unmatched. This CDR3 contains 13 residues. The CDR3 sequence: CASSFAGGRKLFF. The CDR3 nucleotides are TGTGCCAGCAGTTTCGCAGGGGGAAGAAAACTGTTTTTT.

The V call is TRBV6-5, the J call TRBJ2-2; 7 bases agree with TRBD2. With V trimmed by 0 bases and J by 4 bases, 5 bases remained unmatched. The CDR3 runs 16 residues. The V gene's germline CDR1 is MNHEY and CDR2 SVGAGI. The CDR3 nucleotides read TGTGCCAGCAGTTACTCGAGTGGGAGGGGCACCGGGGAGCTGTTTTTT. As protein: CASSYSSGRGTGELFF.

The chain uses TRBV5-1 and TRBJ2-1, with 9 bases aligning to TRBD2. This CDR3 is built from 15 residues. Germline V lookup: CDR1 SGHRS, CDR2 YFSETQ. With 4 bases clipped from V and 6 bases from J, the junction kept 8 bases outside the gene matches. CDR3 in DNA: TGCGCCAGCAGCGGGCGGGGGGGCCTCATCAATGAGCAGTTCTTC. It specifies CASSGRGGLINEQFF.

This clone was detected once. This chain connects TRBV28 to TRBJ1-1, with D possibly matching TRBD1 (5 bases). Trimming took off 3 bases at V and 5 bases at J, with 13 bases between the two ends. The CDR3 is 14 amino acids. Germline V gives CDR1 MDHEN, CDR2 SYDVKM. The DNA of the CDR3 is TGTGCCAGCAGTTTTCCGGCAGGGCGGACTGAAGCTTTCTTT. Amino acid sequence: CASSFPAGRTEAFF.